A selection of T cell receptor beta chains follows, all from one sample in a study of T cell changes during pregnancy in multiple sclerosis. Sequencing was performed with immunoSEQ multiplex PCR; in TCRdb, only in-frame clones are kept and a portion is missing. The sample yields approximately 58,000 clones, approximately 92% seen once. The sequencing here drew on peripheral blood, taken in the second trimester of pregnancy. The receptors originated from a female donor with multiple sclerosis, enrolled in a pregnancy study. Each CDR3 is given with its conserved first and last residue. Fields, in order: D gene, V gene, clone size, J gene, CDR3 DNA, CDR3 protein. The D gene is left open where the match is weak. Some rows have no size entry. The others give once, few or many, or a class for an expanded clone.

D gene: TRBD1; V gene: TRBV19; clone size: NA; J gene: TRBJ2-3; CDR3 DNA: TGTGCCAGTAGTATACGGGACAGTCGGGCAGATACGCAGTATTTT; CDR3 protein: CASSIRDSRADTQYF
D gene: NA; V gene: TRBV28; clone size: NA; J gene: TRBJ1-5; CDR3 DNA: TGTGCCAGCAGTTTAGAGACAGAGAATCAGCCCCAGCATTTT; CDR3 protein: CASSLETENQPQHF
D gene: NA; V gene: TRBV28; clone size: NA; J gene: TRBJ2-7; CDR3 DNA: TGTGCCAGCTCGGGCTACGAGCAGTACTTC; CDR3 protein: CASSGYEQYF
D gene: NA; V gene: TRBV19; clone size: NA; J gene: TRBJ1-2; CDR3 DNA: TGTGCCAGTAAACAACCGGGGTCCTTTTATGGCTACACCTTC; CDR3 protein: CASKQPGSFYGYTF
D gene: TRBD2; V gene: TRBV4-3; clone size: NA; J gene: TRBJ2-1; CDR3 DNA: TGCGCCAGCAGCCTTAACAGCGGGAGGTTTAGTGAGCAGTTCTTC; CDR3 protein: CASSLNSGRFSEQFF
D gene: NA; V gene: TRBV7-2; clone size: NA; J gene: TRBJ2-7; CDR3 DNA: TGTGCCAGCAGCACCGAGGGCGGGACGGGGGAGCAGTACTTC; CDR3 protein: CASSTEGGTGEQYF
D gene: NA; V gene: TRBV19; clone size: NA; J gene: TRBJ1-5; CDR3 DNA: TGTGCCAGTAGATTTGTCGCGGCCACTCAGCCCCAGCATTTT; CDR3 protein: CASRFVAATQPQHF
D gene: NA; V gene: TRBV19; clone size: NA; J gene: TRBJ1-5; CDR3 DNA: TGTGCCAGTACCGGCCGAGGGGACAAACGCAATCAGCCCCAGCATTTT; CDR3 protein: CASTGRGDKRNQPQHF
D gene: TRBD2; V gene: TRBV6-6; clone size: NA; J gene: TRBJ2-7; CDR3 DNA: TGTGCCAGCAGTTATGCCCCTAGCGGAACCTACGAGCAGTACTTC; CDR3 protein: CASSYAPSGTYEQYF
D gene: TRBD1; V gene: TRBV30; clone size: few; J gene: TRBJ1-1; CDR3 DNA: TGTGCCTGGAGTACCGGGACAGCGAATATGAACACTGAAGCTTTCTTT; CDR3 protein: CAWSTGTANMNTEAFF
D gene: NA; V gene: TRBV5-1; clone size: NA; J gene: TRBJ1-1; CDR3 DNA: TGCGCCAGCAGAGAAAGGAGTGGGGGCCTCACTGAAGCTTTCTTT; CDR3 protein: CASRERSGGLTEAFF
D gene: NA; V gene: TRBV30; clone size: NA; J gene: TRBJ2-4; CDR3 DNA: TGTGCCTGGAGCGAGATGGGACTAGCCAAAAACATTCAGTACTTC; CDR3 protein: CAWSEMGLAKNIQYF
D gene: TRBD2; V gene: TRBV28; clone size: NA; J gene: TRBJ2-3; CDR3 DNA: TGTGCCAGCGGGACCAGCGGGGGGGGCACAGATACGCAGTATTTT; CDR3 protein: CASGTSGGGTDTQYF
D gene: NA; V gene: TRBV6-1; clone size: NA; J gene: TRBJ1-1; CDR3 DNA: TGTGCCAGCAGTGAAGCTATGGGGGGGGACACTGAAGCTTTCTTT; CDR3 protein: CASSEAMGGDTEAFF
D gene: TRBD1; V gene: TRBV7-2; clone size: NA; J gene: TRBJ1-2; CDR3 DNA: TGTGCCAGCAGCATGCAGACAGGGGAAGGCTACACCTTC; CDR3 protein: CASSMQTGEGYTF
D gene: NA; V gene: TRBV7-2; clone size: once; J gene: TRBJ1-2; CDR3 DNA: TGTGCCAGCAGCCCACGCGGGGAACAAGGCTACACCTTC; CDR3 protein: CASSPRGEQGYTF
D gene: NA; V gene: TRBV19; clone size: NA; J gene: TRBJ2-1; CDR3 DNA: TGTGCCAGTAGTCCATCGTCGGGACATAGCAATGAGCAGTTCTTC; CDR3 protein: CASSPSSGHSNEQFF
D gene: TRBD2; V gene: TRBV5-1; clone size: NA; J gene: TRBJ2-7; CDR3 DNA: TGCGCCAGCAGCGTGACTAGCGGCTCCTACGAGCAGTACTTC; CDR3 protein: CASSVTSGSYEQYF
D gene: TRBD2; V gene: TRBV9; clone size: NA; J gene: TRBJ2-7; CDR3 DNA: TGTGCCAGCAGCGCGATGGGTAGCGGGAGCTACGAGCAGTACTTC; CDR3 protein: CASSAMGSGSYEQYF
D gene: NA; V gene: TRBV28; clone size: NA; J gene: TRBJ1-5; CDR3 DNA: TGTGCCAGCAGTGTGACTTCCGGGACACCGTATAGCAATCAGCCCCAGCATTTT; CDR3 protein: CASSVTSGTPYSNQPQHF
D gene: NA; V gene: TRBV5-1; clone size: NA; J gene: TRBJ1-1; CDR3 DNA: TGCGCCAGCAGCTTGGTCGGGTCGGGGAACACTGAAGCTTTCTTT; CDR3 protein: CASSLVGSGNTEAFF
D gene: TRBD1; V gene: TRBV4-3; clone size: NA; J gene: TRBJ1-1; CDR3 DNA: TGCGCCAGCAGCCAAGAGTCAGGGGGCATTGAAGCTTTCTTT; CDR3 protein: CASSQESGGIEAFF
D gene: TRBD2; V gene: TRBV2; clone size: NA; J gene: TRBJ2-2; CDR3 DNA: TGTGCCAGCACATCGGACTTAGCGGGAGCCGGGGAGCTGTTTTTT; CDR3 protein: CASTSDLAGAGELFF
D gene: NA; V gene: TRBV5-8; clone size: once; J gene: TRBJ2-7; CDR3 DNA: TGTGCCAGCAGCTCCGGACAGCAAGTGATCTACGAGCAGTACTTC; CDR3 protein: CASSSGQQVIYEQYF
D gene: TRBD2; V gene: TRBV11-3; clone size: NA; J gene: TRBJ2-1; CDR3 DNA: TGTGCCAGCAGCCTTCCAGGGAGGGGCAATGAGCAGTTCTTC; CDR3 protein: CASSLPGRGNEQFF
D gene: TRBD2; V gene: TRBV10-3; clone size: NA; J gene: TRBJ2-2; CDR3 DNA: TGTGCCATCAGTGATGCGAGGACTAGCCTTCGGTCCGGGGAGCTGTTTTTT; CDR3 protein: CAISDARTSLRSGELFF
D gene: NA; V gene: TRBV4-1; clone size: NA; J gene: TRBJ1-1; CDR3 DNA: TGCGCCAGCAGCCAAGGTTTTCACAGAAACACTGAAGCTTTCTTT; CDR3 protein: CASSQGFHRNTEAFF
D gene: NA; V gene: TRBV6-1; clone size: NA; J gene: TRBJ2-3; CDR3 DNA: TGTGCCAGCAGATTCGGAGGGGGCACAGATACGCAGTATTTT; CDR3 protein: CASRFGGGTDTQYF
D gene: TRBD2; V gene: TRBV6-1; clone size: NA; J gene: TRBJ2-5; CDR3 DNA: TGTGCCAGCAGGGCCGGACTAGCGGGAGTGGAGACCCAGTACTTC; CDR3 protein: CASRAGLAGVETQYF
D gene: NA; V gene: TRBV29-1; clone size: NA; J gene: TRBJ2-1; CDR3 DNA: TGCAGCGTTGAAGTCTCCAGGGGCTATGAGCAGTTCTTC; CDR3 protein: CSVEVSRGYEQFF
D gene: NA; V gene: TRBV21-1; clone size: NA; J gene: TRBJ1-2; CDR3 DNA: TGTGCCAGCAGCAAGGGAAAACGGGACATCTCCTATGGCTACACCTTC; CDR3 protein: CASSKGKRDISYGYTF